Listed below are T cell receptor beta chains from one sample, sequenced in a study of T cell responses to AZD1222 COVID-19 vaccine. Sequencing used immunoSEQ multiplex PCR; TCRdb keeps in-frame clones, though not all of them. The sample contains 80,000 to 100,000 clones, approximately 90% of which appear only once. Sequenced material: peripheral blood, taken on day 0 of AZD1222 vaccination. The receptors originated from an adult in good health. The CDR3 runs from the conserved cysteine through the conserved F or W. D genes are given only for firm matches. Rows give clone size only sometimes, using once, few, many, or a class for an expanded clone.

>TRBV5-5|-|TRBJ1-1|-
CASSLAPNTEAFF
TGTGCCAGCAGCTTGGCCCCGAACACTGAAGCTTTCTTT
>TRBV11-3|-|TRBJ2-3|-
CASSPGTRTDTQYF
TGTGCCAGCAGCCCCGGGACCAGAACAGATACGCAGTATTTT
>TRBV3-1/TRBV3-2|-|TRBJ2-1|-
CASSQGAGSYNEQFF
TGTGCCAGCAGCCAAGGGGCGGGAAGCTACAATGAGCAGTTCTTC
>TRBV29-1|-|TRBJ2-2|-
CSGGRGGTGELFF
TGCAGCGGGGGGCGCGGGGGCACCGGGGAGCTGTTTTTT
>TRBV6-1|TRBD1|TRBJ1-1|-
CASSGQGGGTNTEAFF
TGTGCCAGCAGTGGACAGGGGGGGGGTACGAACACTGAAGCTTTCTTT
>TRBV7-3|-|TRBJ2-1|-
CASSTGVGVSGQFF
TGTGCCAGCAGCACCGGGGTAGGGGTCTCGGGGCAGTTCTTC
>TRBV5-1|TRBD2|TRBJ2-3|once
CASSLALAGKWDTQYF
TGCGCCAGCAGCTTGGCCCTAGCGGGGAAATGGGATACGCAGTATTTT
>TRBV18|TRBD1|TRBJ1-4|-
CASSQGQGLKTTNEKLFF
TGTGCCAGCTCGCAGGGACAGGGCCTCAAGACAACTAATGAAAAACTGTTTTTT
>TRBV3-1/TRBV3-2|TRBD2|TRBJ2-1|-
CASSHPRLAGYNEQFF
TGTGCCAGCAGCCATCCCCGACTAGCGGGGTACAATGAGCAGTTCTTC
>TRBV5-1|TRBD1|TRBJ2-3|-
CASRVSPGQGAWDTQYF
TGCGCCAGCAGGGTATCCCCAGGACAGGGGGCGTGGGATACGCAGTATTTT
>TRBV13|TRBD1|TRBJ2-1|-
CASSSKGQGAWEQFF
TGTGCCAGCAGCTCCAAGGGACAGGGGGCATGGGAGCAGTTCTTC
>TRBV5-1|TRBD1|TRBJ1-1|-
CASSFGRQGALYTEAFF
TGCGCCAGCAGCTTTGGCCGCCAGGGGGCGCTGTACACTGAAGCTTTCTTT
>TRBV5-1|-|TRBJ2-3|-
CASSSGGPTDTQYF
TGCGCCAGCAGCTCGGGGGGCCCCACAGATACGCAGTATTTT
>TRBV18|-|TRBJ1-2|-
CASSPLPAGRDVRYTF
TGTGCCAGCTCGCCTCTTCCGGCGGGACGAGATGTGCGCTACACCTTC
>TRBV20-1|-|TRBJ2-2|-
CSASKSVTGELFF
TGCAGTGCTAGTAAAAGTGTCACCGGGGAGCTGTTTTTT
>TRBV5-4|-|TRBJ1-1|-
CASSLDDTEAFF
TGTGCCAGCAGCTTGGATGATACTGAAGCTTTCTTT
>TRBV4-2|TRBD1|TRBJ2-5|-
CASSQVFASGTAQETQYF
TGTGCCAGCAGCCAAGTCTTTGCGTCGGGGACAGCACAAGAGACCCAGTACTTC
>TRBV7-2|TRBD1|TRBJ2-2|-
CASSYPMGQADGELFF
TGTGCCAGCAGCTACCCGATGGGACAGGCGGACGGGGAGCTGTTTTTT
>TRBV6-2/TRBV6-3|TRBD1|TRBJ2-1|-
CASSYSGRGRLNEQFF
TGTGCCAGCAGTTACTCTGGCAGGGGGCGCCTCAATGAGCAGTTCTTC
>TRBV29-1|-|TRBJ2-7|few
CSIPGPYSYEQYF
TGCAGCATTCCCGGGCCCTACTCCTACGAGCAGTACTTC
>TRBV29-1|-|TRBJ1-1|-
CSVEVSRDTEAFF
TGCAGCGTTGAAGTCAGCAGGGACACTGAAGCTTTCTTT
>TRBV19|-|TRBJ1-2|-
CASSIDKGFGYGYTF
TGTGCCAGTAGTATAGATAAGGGATTCGGCTATGGCTACACCTTC
>TRBV3-1/TRBV3-2|TRBD1|TRBJ1-5|-
CASSSGTGDHQPQHF
TGTGCCAGCAGCTCCGGGACAGGGGACCATCAGCCCCAGCATTTT
>TRBV29-1|-|TRBJ1-1|-
CSVDLTGTEAFF
TGCAGCGTTGACCTGACAGGAACCGAAGCTTTCTTT
>TRBV5-5|TRBD1|TRBJ1-1|-
CASIRTGGNEAFF
TGTGCCAGCATCCGAACAGGGGGTAATGAAGCTTTCTTT
>TRBV4-2|-|TRBJ1-2|-
CASSQVGGQHYGYTF
TGTGCCAGCAGCCAAGTGGGGGGGCAACACTATGGCTACACCTTC
>TRBV4-1|TRBD1|TRBJ1-2|-
CASSQERDRYGYTF
TGCGCCAGCAGCCAAGAAAGGGACAGATATGGCTACACCTTC
>TRBV2|TRBD1|TRBJ2-5|-
CASNRDSLEGQYF
TGTGCCAGCAATCGGGACAGTTTAGAGGGCCAGTACTTC
>TRBV4-3|TRBD2|TRBJ2-3|-
CASSQEIQRGGSGDTQYF
TGCGCCAGCAGCCAAGAGATTCAGCGGGGGGGATCCGGAGATACGCAGTATTTT
>TRBV7-9|-|TRBJ1-5|-
CASSEQNQPQHF
TGTGCCAGCAGCGAACAAAATCAGCCCCAGCATTTT
>TRBV12-3/TRBV12-4|TRBD1|TRBJ1-2|once
CASSFDRDYGYTF
TGTGCCAGCAGTTTTGACAGGGACTATGGCTACACCTTC
>TRBV9|TRBD2|TRBJ2-3|-
CASSGYSGQTDTQYF
TGTGCCAGCAGCGGATATAGCGGGCAGACAGATACGCAGTATTTT
>TRBV6-6|-|TRBJ1-2|-
CASTEISQGGGYTF
TGTGCCAGCACAGAAATATCTCAGGGTGGGGGCTACACCTTC
>TRBV3-1/TRBV3-2|-|TRBJ2-5|-
CASSPAGRETQYF
TGTGCCAGCAGCCCCGCGGGCCGAGAGACCCAGTACTTC
>TRBV14|-|TRBJ1-2|-
CASSQDAGLNGYTF
TGTGCCAGCAGCCAAGACGCGGGCCTAAATGGCTACACCTTC